The 23 T cell receptor beta chains listed next were all sequenced from one sample in a study of T cells after yellow fever vaccination. Each CDR3 protein is one row after TCRdb ran MiXCR on the 5' RACE reads. The sample comprises 500,000 to 650,000 distinct CDR3 sequences, roughly a sixth of which are singletons, and 17% rests with the top ten. Sample: PBMCs, taken about 5 days after the first yellow fever vaccination. The receptors derive from a man younger than 35 who received the YFV17D yellow fever vaccine.

This clonotype was seen more than once but under ten times. This sequence joins TRBV2 and TRBJ1-2; weak D call: TRBD1 (6 bases). Looked up from germline, CDR1 is SNHLY and CDR2 is FYNNEI. There are 14 residues in the CDR3. Trimming took 6 bases from V and 5 from J, leaving 16 bases between them. CDR3: CASREGGRSYGYTF. The CDR3, as DNA: TGTGCCAGCAGAGAGGGGGGCAGGTCATATGGCTACACCTTC.

This clonotype turned up a few times. V is TRBV6-2 or TRBV6-3 and J is TRBJ1-4, with D unclear. The V gene lost 4 bases and the J gene lost 1 base, with 7 bases spanning the gap. Germline CDR1 and CDR2: MNHEY and SVGEGT. The CDR3 spans 14 residues. The CDR3 nucleotides read TGTGCCAGCAGTTCGTATGGAACTAATGAAAAACTGTTTTTT. Protein: CASSSYGTNEKLFF.

This clonotype was detected a few times. J is TRBJ2-7 and V is TRBV4-1; D unresolved. The CDR3 sequence is 13 residues long. The germline V and J ends were trimmed by 4 bases and 5 bases, with 12 bases remaining between them. Germline V gene data show CDR1 as MGHRA and CDR2 as YSYEKL. CDR3 sequence (DNA): TGCGCCAGCAGCCTCTCCCCACCCGACGAGCAGTACGTC. This translates into CASSLSPPDEQYV.

Only a few counts were recorded for this clonotype. The genes are TRBV6-2 or TRBV6-3 and TRBJ2-5, with 7 positions matching TRBD1. Trimming at V came to 0 bases and at J to 5 bases, leaving 18 bases not matched to a gene. The germline CDR1 and CDR2 sequences are MNHEY and SVGEGT. The CDR3 is made up of 19 amino acids. CDR3 protein: CASSYSTLTRSGGPETQYF. CDR3 coding DNA: TGTGCCAGCAGTTACTCGACTCTAACTCGGTCAGGGGGTCCCGAGACCCAGTACTTC.

Only a few counts were recorded for this clonotype. The chain employs TRBV4-2 and TRBJ1-3; TRBD1 agrees at 7 bases. CDR1 is LGHNA, CDR2 YNFKEQ, per germline. The V gene end was trimmed by 0 bases and the J gene end by 0 bases; junction bases not matched to a gene: 5. The CDR3 runs to 17 residues. CDR3 amino acids: CASSQEGTAISGNTIYF. The CDR3 DNA follows: TGTGCCAGCAGCCAAGAAGGGACAGCCATCTCTGGAAACACCATATATTTT.

This clonotype has only a few counts. J is TRBJ2-7 and V is TRBV6-2 or TRBV6-3, with 12 bases matching TRBD2. The CDR3 runs to 16 residues. Germline CDR1 reads MNHEY; CDR2 reads SVGEGT. Trimming at V came to 5 bases and at J to 1 base, leaving 6 bases not matched to a gene. The CDR3: CASSRLAGVFSYEQYF. In DNA form, the CDR3 reads TGTGCCAGCAGTAGACTAGCGGGGGTCTTTTCCTACGAGCAGTACTTC.

Only a few counts were recorded for this clonotype. The V call is TRBV5-4, the J call TRBJ2-2; weak D call: TRBD2 (6 bases). There are 13 residues in the CDR3. V was shortened by 8 bases and J by 3 bases, with 11 bases between the two germline ends. Germline values: CDR1 SGHNT, CDR2 YYREEE (reference sequence). The CDR3 is CASRDSYTGELFF. In nucleotides, the CDR3 is TGTGCCAGTCGGGACTCATACACCGGGGAGCTGTTTTTT.

The J gene is TRBJ1-6, the V gene TRBV10-3, with D unclear. From germline, CDR1 is ENHRY and CDR2 SYGVKD. Trimming pared 4 bases from V and 2 bases from J, leaving 9 bases between. The CDR3 sequence is 15 residues long. CDR3 nucleotide sequence: TGTGCCATCAGTGCTTCCGCCCCCTATAATTCACCCCTCCACTTT. It translates to CAISASAPYNSPLHF.

This clonotype was seen a few times. The chain has TRBV12-3 or TRBV12-4 and TRBJ1-2; no reliable D call. V was pared by 6 bases and J by 2 bases, with 13 bases between. This CDR3 has 14 amino acids. CDR3 in amino acids: CASRSLGRNYGYTF. CDR3 DNA: TGTGCCAGCAGGTCCCTCGGCCGGAACTATGGCTACACCTTC.

This clonotype was observed many times. V gene TRBV20-1 combines with J gene TRBJ2-5, with TRBD2 identical over 8 bases. CDR1 and CDR2 from the germline V gene are DFQATT and SNEGSKA (reference sequence). This CDR3 has 16 residues. V shed 0 bases and J 5 bases; nucleotides not matched to a gene: 11. This CDR3 reads CSARDRPGGPSETQYF. Here the CDR3 DNA reads TGCAGTGCTAGAGATCGACCGGGGGGGCCTAGTGAGACCCAGTACTTC.

This clonotype has a handful of counts. The chain joins TRBV28 to TRBJ2-5, with TRBD1 identical over 8 bases. V lost 3 bases to trimming and J lost 6 bases; unmatched junction nucleotides: 3. The V gene's germline CDR1 is MDHEN and CDR2 SYDVKM. The CDR3 contains 13 residues. CDR3 sequence: CASSLSGGQTQYF. CDR3 nucleotide sequence: TGTGCCAGCAGTTTGTCAGGGGGCCAGACCCAGTACTTC.

V and J are TRBV5-1 and TRBJ2-1, with 15 bases that match TRBD2. The CDR3 totals 16 residues. Germline lookup yields CDR1 SGHRS and CDR2 YFSETQ. Losses at the gene ends were 5 bases for V and 2 bases for J; bases not matched to a gene: 2. The CDR3 loop is CASRRTSGGAYNEQFF. The CDR3 nucleotides read TGCGCCAGCAGGCGGACTAGCGGGGGGGCCTACAATGAGCAGTTCTTC.

Many counts were recorded for this clonotype. This rearrangement joins TRBV9 to TRBJ2-3, with D perhaps matching TRBD2 (5 bases). Trimming removed 2 bases from V and 4 bases from J, with 14 bases in between. This CDR3 spans 15 amino acids. Germline lookup yields CDR1 SGDLS and CDR2 YYNGEE. CDR3: CASSVRGPRSDTQYF. DNA for the CDR3: TGTGCCAGCAGCGTCAGAGGGCCTCGATCAGATACGCAGTATTTT. Full variable domain (rest looked up from reference TRBV9 and TRBJ2-3): DSGVTQTPKHLITATGQRVTLRCSPRSGDLSVYWYQQSLDQGLQFLIQYYNGEERAKGNILERFSAQQFPDLHSELNLSSLELGDSALYFCASSVRGPRSDTQYFGPGTRLTVL.

This clonotype was picked up a small number of times. V and J are TRBV20-1 and TRBJ2-7; D unclear. The V gene lost 1 base and the J gene lost 2 bases, with 6 bases spanning the gap. CDR1 and CDR2 from the germline V gene are DFQATT and SNEGSKA (reference sequence). The CDR3 extends over 12 amino acids. CDR3 nucleotides: TGCAGTGCTAGAGTCGGAACCTACGAGCAGTACGTC. Protein product: CSARVGTYEQYV.

This rearrangement joins TRBV4-1 to TRBJ2-2; 8 bases are a match to TRBD1. Germline CDR1 is MGHRA and CDR2 is YSYEKL. This CDR3 has 14 amino acids. Trimming cost V 4 bases and J 10 bases; bases outside gene matches: 8. The CDR3 sequence: CASSLGQGGSELFF. The CDR3 bases are TGCGCCAGCAGCCTAGGACAGGGAGGTTCGGAGCTGTTTTTT.

The CDR3 reads CASSQDMAGSGNTIYF. In DNA, the CDR3 is TGTGCCAGCAGCCAAGATATGGCGGGCTCTGGAAACACCATATATTTT. V is TRBV4-2 and J is TRBJ1-3; D unresolved. This CDR3 is built from 16 residues. CDR1 and CDR2 (germline): LGHNA, YNFKEQ. Trimming cost V 0 bases and J 0 bases, with 9 bases left between them.

CDR3 DNA: TGTGCCATCAGTGAGTGGGCTCCCCGACTGGAGACCCAGTACTTC. It encodes CAISEWAPRLETQYF. The V and J genes are TRBV10-3 and TRBJ2-5; D gene ambiguous. Germline V lookup: CDR1 ENHRY, CDR2 SYGVKD. V lost 1 base and J 5 bases, leaving 14 bases between the germline ends. The CDR3 length is 15 residues.

J is TRBJ2-5 and V is TRBV12-3 or TRBV12-4; D is uncertain. The length of the CDR3 is 12 residues. V gave up 6 bases and J gave up 4 bases, with 9 bases separating them. The CDR3 here is CASSRHTETQYF. CDR3 nucleotide sequence: TGTGCCAGCAGCCGCCACACAGAGACCCAGTACTTC.

This clonotype has more than one count but fewer than ten. V and J are TRBV6-2 or TRBV6-3 and TRBJ2-1; D may correspond to TRBD1 or TRBD2 (5 bases each). V lost 6 bases, J lost 12 bases, and 15 bases lay in between. The germline V gene encodes CDR1 MNHEY and CDR2 SVGEGT. The CDR3 is made up of 12 amino acids. The CDR3 DNA follows: TGTGCCAGCAGCCGCCCCGAGGGGTTGCAGTTCTTC. It specifies CASSRPEGLQFF.

The chain recombines TRBV7-2 with TRBJ1-2; the D is unclear. Germline V gives CDR1 SGHTA, CDR2 FQGNSA. Trimming stripped 5 bases from V and 8 bases from J, with 12 bases between. This CDR3 comprises 12 residues. DNA for the CDR3: TGTGCCAGCAGCCAGGAGGGATGGGGCTACACCTTC. Its protein product is CASSQEGWGYTF. The whole variable domain, remainder taken from reference TRBV7-2 and TRBJ1-2, is GAGVSQSPSNKVTEKGKDVELRCDPISGHTALYWYRQSLGQGLEFLIYFQGNSAPDKSGLPSDRFSAERTGGSVSTLTIQRTQQEDSAVYLCASSQEGWGYTFGSGTRLTVV.

This clonotype was found a few times. The chain carries TRBV21-1 and TRBJ2-7; TRBD2 was called by the table and not checked on the DNA. TRBV21-1 constitutes a pseudogene. The CDR3 has 13 residues. The CDR3 bases are TGTGCCAGCAGCAAACGGGCCGGTTCGAAGCAGTACGTC. It encodes CASSKRAGSKQYV.

This clonotype was observed a few times. The chain has TRBV27 and TRBJ1-2; D unclear. CDR3 length: 16 amino acids. V was shortened by 3 bases and J by 4 bases, with 18 bases between the two germline ends. Germline V CDR1 and CDR2: MNHEY, SMNVEV (reference sequence). As DNA, the CDR3 is TGTGCCAGCAGTTTCCGAGGACGGGGAGGTGGCTATGGCTACACCTTC. Translating it yields CASSFRGRGGGYGYTF.

The sample holds a few counts of this clonotype. The rearrangement links TRBV3-1 to TRBJ2-7; 13 bases align to TRBD2. Per germline, CDR1 LGHDT and CDR2 YNNKEL (reference sequence). Trimming at V came to 4 bases and at J to 2 bases, leaving 11 bases not matched to a gene. The CDR3 contains 18 residues. The DNA for the CDR3 is TGTGCCAGCAGCCCACTAGCGGGGGGGCCATCAGAGCCCTACGAGCAGTACTTC. Translating gives CASSPLAGGPSEPYEQYF.